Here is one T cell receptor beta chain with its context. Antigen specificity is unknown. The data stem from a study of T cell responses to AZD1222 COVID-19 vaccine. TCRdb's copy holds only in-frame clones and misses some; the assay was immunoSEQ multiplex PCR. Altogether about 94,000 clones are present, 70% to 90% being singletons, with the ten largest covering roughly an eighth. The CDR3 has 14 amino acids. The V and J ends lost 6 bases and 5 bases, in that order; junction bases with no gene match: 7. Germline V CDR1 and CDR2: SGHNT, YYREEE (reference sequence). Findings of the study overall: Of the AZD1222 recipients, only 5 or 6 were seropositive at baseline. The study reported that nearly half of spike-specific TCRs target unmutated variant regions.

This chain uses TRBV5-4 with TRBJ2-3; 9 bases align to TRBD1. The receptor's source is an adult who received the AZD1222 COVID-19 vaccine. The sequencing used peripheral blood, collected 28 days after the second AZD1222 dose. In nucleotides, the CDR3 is TGTGCCAGCAAGGGGACAGGGCTGGGAGATACGCAGTATTTT. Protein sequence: CASKGTGLGDTQYF.